Below are 26 T cell receptor beta chains sequenced from a single sample in a study of T cell responses to AZD1222 COVID-19 vaccine. Generated by immunoSEQ multiplex PCR, the TCRdb table keeps only in-frame clones and is missing some. The data hold more than 95,000 clones, with less than 90% observed a single time. The input for sequencing was peripheral blood, taken on day 0 of AZD1222 vaccination. These TCRs come from an adult in good health.

The table lists this clone with a count of one. V gene TRBV2 combines with J gene TRBJ2-7; no definite D call. The CDR3 spans 14 residues. V dropped 3 bases and J dropped 0 bases, with 9 bases sitting between them. Germline V gene lookup returns CDR1 SNHLY and CDR2 FYNNEI. The CDR3 nucleotides read TGTGCCAGCAGTGAGACGGTAAGCTCCTACGAGCAGTACTTC. Amino acid sequence: CASSETVSSYEQYF.

The V call is TRBV7-9, the J call TRBJ2-7; possibly TRBD1 for D (5 bases). The germline V and J ends were trimmed by 10 bases and 5 bases, with 18 bases remaining between them. CDR1 and CDR2 from the germline V gene are SEHNR and FQNEAQ (reference sequence). The CDR3 length is 13 residues. The CDR3 DNA is TGTGCCATCTCCGGTCCGGTCAGGGACGAGCAGTACTTC. Translating it yields CAISGPVRDEQYF.

The sample holds one count of this clone. V and J are TRBV28 and TRBJ1-1; 7 bases fit TRBD1. The germline gives CDR1 MDHEN, CDR2 SYDVKM. Unmatched junction bases numbered 8, after V lost 3 bases and J lost 4 bases. The CDR3 runs 15 residues. The CDR3 spells CASSFDRVRGTEAFF. The DNA for the CDR3 is TGTGCCAGCAGTTTCGACAGGGTTCGGGGCACTGAAGCTTTCTTT.

In this sample, this clone turned up once. The chain carries TRBV11-2 and TRBJ2-3; unclear D gene. Germline loops: CDR1 SGHAT, CDR2 FQNNGV. CDR3 size: 16 residues. V was trimmed by 8 bases and J by 4 bases, leaving 22 bases between them. The CDR3: CASGAEPGLGADTQYF. The CDR3 DNA is TGTGCCAGCGGCGCCGAACCGGGCCTTGGGGCAGATACGCAGTATTTT. The full variable domain, rest sourced from reference TRBV11-2 and TRBJ2-3, is EAGVAQSPRYKIIEKRQSVAFWCNPISGHATLYWYQQILGQGPKLLIQFQNNGVVDDSQLPKDRFSAERLKGVDSTLKIQPAKLEDSAVYLCASGAEPGLGADTQYFGPGTRLTVL.

This chain uses TRBV19 with TRBJ2-2; 14 positions agree with TRBD2. From germline, CDR1 is LNHDA and CDR2 SQIVND (reference sequence). The CDR3 has 17 residues. Trimming at V came to 4 bases and at J to 2 bases, leaving 3 bases not matched to a gene. The DNA of the CDR3 is TGTGCCAGTAGTAGGACTAGCGGGGGGACTAACACCGGGGAGCTGTTTTTT. Its translation is CASSRTSGGTNTGELFF.

The rearrangement joins TRBV4-2 to TRBJ2-2; unclear D gene. This CDR3 comprises 15 residues. The germline V gene has CDR1 LGHNA and CDR2 YNFKEQ. The V gene lost 0 bases and the J gene lost 2 bases, with 7 bases spanning the gap. Written as DNA, the CDR3 is TGTGCCAGCAGCCAAGACTCCGAAAACACCGGGGAGCTGTTTTTT. Translated: CASSQDSENTGELFF.

This chain connects TRBV24-1 to TRBJ2-2; D is unresolved. CDR3 length: 11 amino acids. Germline V gene lookup returns CDR1 KGHDR and CDR2 SFDVKD. V lost 7 bases, J lost 1 base, and 0 bases lay in between. The CDR3 is CATRNTGELFF. The CDR3 coding sequence is TGTGCCACCAGGAACACCGGGGAGCTGTTTTTT.

This sequence joins TRBV5-1 and TRBJ1-6; 10 bases are a match to TRBD1. CDR3 length: 14 amino acids. The germline V gene encodes CDR1 SGHRS and CDR2 YFSETQ. The trim removed 5 bases at V and 9 bases at J, leaving 5 bases unmatched. The CDR3 protein is CASSPGQGSSPLHF. The CDR3 DNA sequence: TGCGCCAGCAGTCCGGGACAGGGGAGTTCACCCCTCCACTTT.

CDR3 amino acids: CASSVGGLQETQYF. CDR3 DNA: TGTGCCAGCAGCGTTGGGGGGCTCCAAGAGACCCAGTACTTC. The chain combines TRBV14 with TRBJ2-5, with D perhaps matching TRBD1 or TRBD2 (6 bases each). The CDR3 is 14 residues long. The V end was cut by 5 bases, the J end by 1 base, with 11 bases between. CDR1 SGHDN and CDR2 FVKESK come from the germline V gene. Filled out from reference TRBV14 and TRBJ2-5, the complete variable domain reads EAGVTQFPSHSVIEKGQTVTLRCDPISGHDNLYWYRRVMGKEIKFLLHFVKESKQDESGMPNNRFLAERTGGTYSTLKVQPAELEDSGVYFCASSVGGLQETQYFGPGTRLLVL.

This chain joins TRBV6-5 and TRBJ2-7, with D perhaps TRBD1 or TRBD2 (5 bases each). In germline, CDR1 is MNHEY, CDR2 SVGAGI. Trimming pared 6 bases from V and 4 bases from J, leaving 13 bases between. This CDR3 is 13 amino acids long. CDR3 loop: CASSPGPLYEQYF. In nucleotides, the CDR3 is TGTGCCAGCAGCCCGGGACCCCTTTACGAGCAGTACTTC.

V is TRBV2 and J is TRBJ1-1; no firm D call. This CDR3 has 14 amino acids. In germline, CDR1 is SNHLY, CDR2 FYNNEI. V gave up 4 bases and J gave up 0 bases, with 9 bases separating them. CDR3 bases: TGTGCCAGCAGTGGGGGTTCCGTGAACACTGAAGCTTTCTTT. Its translation is CASSGGSVNTEAFF.

This clone was detected only a few times. V and J are TRBV29-1 and TRBJ1-3; D may be TRBD1 (6 bases). The CDR3 has 12 amino acids. Germline CDR1 reads SQVTM; CDR2 reads ANQGSEA. Trimming cost V 8 bases and J 2 bases, with 10 bases left between them. In nucleotides, the CDR3 is TGCAGCTTCCGGACAGCTGGAAACACCATATATTTT. Amino acids: CSFRTAGNTIYF.

The chain has TRBV11-2 and TRBJ2-1, with 9 bases fitting TRBD2. The CDR3 has 14 residues. Losses at the gene ends were 6 bases for V and 3 bases for J; bases not matched to a gene: 3. CDR1 and CDR2 from the germline V gene are SGHAT and FQNNGV. As DNA, the CDR3 is TGTGCCAGCAGTGGACTAGCGCACTACAATGAGCAGTTCTTC. The encoded protein is CASSGLAHYNEQFF.

The chain combines TRBV3-1 (or the pseudogene TRBV3-2) with TRBJ2-4; 7 nucleotides line up with TRBD2. The ends lost 0 bases at V and 1 base at J; junction bases unmatched: 6. Germline V lookup: CDR1 LGHDT, CDR2 YNNKEL (reference sequence). The CDR3 totals 17 residues. The CDR3 loop is CASSQDGRGPAKNIQYF. CDR3 nucleotide sequence: TGTGCCAGCAGCCAAGATGGGAGGGGTCCCGCCAAAAACATTCAGTACTTC.

Only one count was recorded for this clone. The chain uses TRBV5-4 and TRBJ1-6; D possibly corresponds to TRBD1 (5 bases). V dropped 0 bases and J dropped 0 bases, with 10 bases sitting between them. The CDR3 sequence is 17 residues long. Germline CDR1 reads SGHNT; CDR2 reads YYREEE (reference sequence). In nucleotides, the CDR3 is TGTGCCAGCAGCTTGGGTGACAGAGCCTCCTATAATTCACCCCTCCACTTT. It translates to CASSLGDRASYNSPLHF. The whole variable domain, remainder taken from reference TRBV5-4 and TRBJ1-6, is ETGVTQSPTHLIKTRGQQVTLRCSSQSGHNTVSWYQQALGQGPQFIFQYYREEENGRGNFPPRFSGLQFPNYSSELNVNALELDDSALYLCASSLGDRASYNSPLHFGNGTRLTVT.

This rearrangement joins TRBV5-8 to TRBJ1-6, with unresolved D. V gave up 4 bases and J gave up 10 bases, with 12 bases separating them. This CDR3 is 13 amino acids long. Germline V gene lookup returns CDR1 SGHTS and CDR2 YDEGEE. The CDR3 DNA reads as TGTGCCAGCAGCCGGACCGCGGGCTCACCCCTCCACTTT. It specifies CASSRTAGSPLHF.

The chain has TRBV11-2 and TRBJ2-1, with 10 bases matching TRBD2. This CDR3 contains 15 residues. CDR1 and CDR2 from the germline V gene are SGHAT and FQNNGV. The junction had 5 bases not matched to a gene; V was cut back by 3 bases and J by 6 bases. In DNA, the CDR3 is TGTGCCAGCAGCTTGCTAGCGGGGGTCCTCAATGAGCAGTTCTTC. Its protein product is CASSLLAGVLNEQFF.

V and J are TRBV5-4 and TRBJ1-1; TRBD1 matches 9 bases. The CDR3 runs to 17 residues. Germline V gives CDR1 SGHNT, CDR2 YYREEE (reference sequence). J was trimmed by 4 bases and V by 1 base; bases with no gene match: 11. In DNA, the CDR3 is TGTGCCAGCAGCTTGCCCGGGACAGGGAATGAGGGCACTGAAGCTTTCTTT. Translation: CASSLPGTGNEGTEAFF.

The sample holds a few counts of this clone. This rearrangement joins TRBV7-6 to TRBJ2-7; 7 bases line up with TRBD1. Per the germline V gene, CDR1 is SGHVS and CDR2 is FNYEAQ. CDR3 length: 13 residues. Trimming cost V 8 bases and J 6 bases; bases outside gene matches: 10. In DNA, the CDR3 is TGTGCCAGCGCGACGGGACAGATAACCGAGCAGTACTTC. Protein sequence: CASATGQITEQYF. Combining the CDR3 with reference TRBV7-6 and TRBJ2-7 gives the whole variable domain GAGVSQSPRYKVTKRGQDVALRCDPISGHVSLYWYRQALGQGPEFLTYFNYEAQQDKSGLPNDRFSAERPEGSISTLTIQRTEQRDSAMYRCASATGQITEQYFGPGTRLTVT.

The genes are TRBV6-1 and TRBJ1-2; D possibly corresponds to TRBD1 (6 bases). Per the germline V gene, CDR1 is MNHNS and CDR2 is SASEGT. This CDR3 region has 15 residues. V was pared by 3 bases and J by 7 bases, with 18 bases between. The chain's CDR3 is CASSETKYRVSGYTF. CDR3 DNA: TGTGCCAGCAGTGAGACGAAGTACAGGGTTTCTGGCTACACCTTC.

This chain uses TRBV7-9 with TRBJ1-6; D is unclear. V was pared by 4 bases and J by 9 bases, with 10 bases between. Germline-derived CDR1 and CDR2 are SEHNR and FQNEAQ (reference sequence). The CDR3 runs to 13 residues. The CDR3: CASSWEEISPLHF. In DNA, the CDR3 is TGTGCCAGCAGCTGGGAAGAGATTTCACCCCTCCACTTT. The full variable domain, rest sourced from reference TRBV7-9 and TRBJ1-6, is DTGVSQNPRHKITKRGQNVTFRCDPISEHNRLYWYRQTLGQGPEFLTYFQNEAQLEKSRLLSDRFSAERPKGSFSTLEIQRTEQGDSAMYLCASSWEEISPLHFGNGTRLTVT.

This chain uses TRBV7-3 with TRBJ2-3; 12 bases line up with TRBD2. This CDR3 spans 15 amino acids. Unmatched junction bases numbered 5, after V lost 5 bases and J lost 5 bases. Germline V CDR1 and CDR2: SGHTA, FQGTGA. CDR3 sequence: CASSPRLAGVDTQYF. As DNA, the CDR3 is TGTGCCAGCAGCCCCAGACTAGCGGGAGTAGATACGCAGTATTTT.

The V gene is TRBV18, the J gene TRBJ1-1; D is undetermined. V shed 3 bases and J shed 5 bases, with 19 bases lying between them. The CDR3 is 16 amino acids. Germline CDR1 and CDR2: KGHSH and LQKENI. CDR3 sequence: CASSPTPMGSGTEAFF. Here the CDR3 DNA reads TGTGCCAGCTCACCGACCCCAATGGGTTCGGGGACTGAAGCTTTCTTT.

The chain is built from TRBV2 and TRBJ1-1; D is ambiguous. The V gene lost 6 bases and the J gene lost 9 bases, with 11 bases spanning the gap. The CDR3 contains 11 residues. From germline, CDR1 is SNHLY and CDR2 FYNNEI. CDR3 DNA sequence: TGTGCCAGCAGGCCGGAAGCCAAAGCTTTCTTT. This encodes CASRPEAKAFF.

The J gene is TRBJ2-7, the V gene TRBV28; 7 positions agree with TRBD1. V gave up 2 bases and J gave up 0 bases; unmatched junction bases: 1. The CDR3 loop spans 14 amino acids. In germline, CDR1 is MDHEN, CDR2 SYDVKM. CDR3 in amino acids: CASSLGDSSYEQYF. DNA for the CDR3: TGTGCCAGCAGTTTAGGGGACAGCTCCTACGAGCAGTACTTC.

The rearrangement links TRBV12-3 or TRBV12-4 to TRBJ2-7; D not certain. V was trimmed by 3 bases and J by 5 bases, leaving 8 bases between them. The CDR3 consists of 12 residues. The CDR3 region has the DNA TGTGCCAGCAGTTTTCTCCCCCACGAGCAGTACTTC. Its translation: CASSFLPHEQYF.